This record looks at one TCR beta chain sequence and its context. The CDR3 is 15 residues long. The J segment lost 1 base and the V segment lost 0 bases, leaving 1 base of the junction unmatched. The germline V gene encodes CDR1 SGDLS and CDR2 YYNGEE. This entry belongs to a study of cytomegalovirus exposure and HLA in healthy donors. The PCR contained 60 Vbeta and 13 Jbeta primers. Sequencing used immunoSEQ multiplex PCR; TCRdb keeps in-frame clones, though not all of them. There are around 200,000 clones in the sample; 60% to 85% occur only once, and 2.9% lies in the top ten. This TCR was sampled from a male donor in good health and CMV-seronegative. This chain uses TRBV9 with TRBJ1-5, with TRBD1 identical over 7 bases. Sequenced sample: PBMCs. The CDR3 nucleotides are TGTGCCAGCAGCGTAGGGACAGGAAGCAATCAGCCCCAGCATTTT. Its protein product is CASSVGTGSNQPQHF.